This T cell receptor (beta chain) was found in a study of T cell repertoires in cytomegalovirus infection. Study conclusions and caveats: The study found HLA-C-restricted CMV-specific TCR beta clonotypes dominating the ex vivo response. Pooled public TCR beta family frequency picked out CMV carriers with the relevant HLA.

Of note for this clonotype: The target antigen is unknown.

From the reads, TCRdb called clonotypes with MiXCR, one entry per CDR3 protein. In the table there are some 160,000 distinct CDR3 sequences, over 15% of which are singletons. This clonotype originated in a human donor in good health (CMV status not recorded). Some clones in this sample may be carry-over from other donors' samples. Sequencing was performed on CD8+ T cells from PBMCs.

CDR3 in amino acids: CASSLGRQGYEQYF. The CDR3 DNA is TGTGCCAGCAGCTTAGGTCGGCAGGGGTACGAGCAGTACTTC. J is TRBJ2-7 and V is TRBV7-2; a weak D match, TRBD1 (6 bases). With 1 base removed from V and 4 bases from J, the gap between germline ends came to 11 bases. Per germline, CDR1 SGHTA and CDR2 FQGNSA. CDR3 size: 14 residues. The variable domain in full, completed from reference TRBV7-2 and TRBJ2-7, reads GAGVSQSPSNKVTEKGKDVELRCDPISGHTALYWYRQSLGQGLEFLIYFQGNSAPDKSGLPSDRFSAERTGGSVSTLTIQRTQQEDSAVYLCASSLGRQGYEQYFGPGTRLTVT.